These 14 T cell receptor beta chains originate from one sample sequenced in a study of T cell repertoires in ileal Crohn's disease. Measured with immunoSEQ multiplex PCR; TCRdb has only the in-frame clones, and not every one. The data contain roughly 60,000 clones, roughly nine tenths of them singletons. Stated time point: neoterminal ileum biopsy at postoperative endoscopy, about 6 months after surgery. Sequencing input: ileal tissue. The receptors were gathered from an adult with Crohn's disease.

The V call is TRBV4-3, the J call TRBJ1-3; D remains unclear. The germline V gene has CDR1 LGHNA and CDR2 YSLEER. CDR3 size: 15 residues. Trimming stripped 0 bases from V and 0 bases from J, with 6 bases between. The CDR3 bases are TGCGCCAGCAGCCAAGAAACGGGCTCTGGAAACACCATATATTTT. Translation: CASSQETGSGNTIYF.

In DNA form, the CDR3 reads TGTGCCAGCAGCAAAGGGGGCGACGGCCCCCTTGATGGCTACACCTTC. It is translated as CASSKGGDGPLDGYTF. This chain joins TRBV21-1 and TRBJ1-2; TRBD1, the table's D call, lacks a check against the DNA. TRBV21-1 counts as a pseudogene. This CDR3 is 16 amino acids long.

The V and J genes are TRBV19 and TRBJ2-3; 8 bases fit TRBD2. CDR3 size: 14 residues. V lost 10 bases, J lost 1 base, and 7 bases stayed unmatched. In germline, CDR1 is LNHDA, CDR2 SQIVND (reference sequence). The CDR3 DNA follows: TGTGCCACCGCCCTGGGACTAGGCACAGATACGCAGTATTTT. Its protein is CATALGLGTDTQYF. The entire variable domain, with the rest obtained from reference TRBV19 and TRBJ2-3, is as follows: DGGITQSPKYLFRKEGQNVTLSCEQNLNHDAMYWYRQDPGQGLRLIYYSQIVNDFQKGDIAEGYSVSREKKESFPLTVTSAQKNPTAFYLCATALGLGTDTQYFGPGTRLTVL.

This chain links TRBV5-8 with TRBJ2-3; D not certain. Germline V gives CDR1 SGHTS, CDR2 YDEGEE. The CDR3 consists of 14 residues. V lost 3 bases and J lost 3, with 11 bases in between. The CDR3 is CASSSRVLTDTQYF. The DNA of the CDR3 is TGTGCCAGCAGCTCACGGGTCTTAACAGATACGCAGTATTTT.

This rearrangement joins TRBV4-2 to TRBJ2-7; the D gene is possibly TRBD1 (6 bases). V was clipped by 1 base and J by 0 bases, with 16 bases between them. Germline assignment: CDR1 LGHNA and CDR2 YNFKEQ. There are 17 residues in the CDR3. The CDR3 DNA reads TGTGCCAGCAGCCAAGTTCAAGGATTGGACAGCTCCTACGAGCAGTACTTC. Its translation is CASSQVQGLDSSYEQYF.

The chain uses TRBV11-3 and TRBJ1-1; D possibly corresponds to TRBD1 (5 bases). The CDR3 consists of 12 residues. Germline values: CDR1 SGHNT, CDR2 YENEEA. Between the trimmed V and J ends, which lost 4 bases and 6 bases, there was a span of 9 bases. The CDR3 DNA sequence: TGTGCCAGCAGCTCACAAGGGGCTGAAGCTTTCTTT. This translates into CASSSQGAEAFF.

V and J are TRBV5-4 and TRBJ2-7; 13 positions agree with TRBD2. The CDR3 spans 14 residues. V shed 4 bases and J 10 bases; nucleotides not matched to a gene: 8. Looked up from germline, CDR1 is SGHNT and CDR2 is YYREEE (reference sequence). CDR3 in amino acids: CASSTGTSGARQYF. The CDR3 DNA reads TGTGCCAGCAGCACCGGGACTAGCGGGGCCCGACAGTACTTC.

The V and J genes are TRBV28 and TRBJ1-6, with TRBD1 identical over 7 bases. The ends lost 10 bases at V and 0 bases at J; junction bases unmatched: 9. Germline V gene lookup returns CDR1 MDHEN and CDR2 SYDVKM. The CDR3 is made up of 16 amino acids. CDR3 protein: CATKGQGGSYNSPLHF. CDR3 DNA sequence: TGTGCCACCAAAGGGCAGGGGGGCTCCTATAATTCACCCCTCCACTTT.

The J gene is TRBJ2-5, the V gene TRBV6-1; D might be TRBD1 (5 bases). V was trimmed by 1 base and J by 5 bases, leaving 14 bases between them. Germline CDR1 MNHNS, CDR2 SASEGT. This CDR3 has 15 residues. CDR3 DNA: TGTGCCAGCAGTGAAGTTACAGGCAGGTGGGAGACCCAGTACTTC. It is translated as CASSEVTGRWETQYF.

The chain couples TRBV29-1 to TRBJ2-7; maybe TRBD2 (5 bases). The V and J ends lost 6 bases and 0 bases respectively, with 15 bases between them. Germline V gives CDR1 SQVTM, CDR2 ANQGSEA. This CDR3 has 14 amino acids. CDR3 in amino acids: CSVGSGSSSYEQYF. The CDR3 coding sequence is TGCAGCGTCGGAAGCGGTTCAAGCTCCTACGAGCAGTACTTC.

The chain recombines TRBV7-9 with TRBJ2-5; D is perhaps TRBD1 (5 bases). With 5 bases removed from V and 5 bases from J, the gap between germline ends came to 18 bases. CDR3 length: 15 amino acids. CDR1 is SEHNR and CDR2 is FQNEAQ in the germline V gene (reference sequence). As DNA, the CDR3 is TGTGCCAGCAGCCTTACGGCCAGGGTCAGGGAGACCCAGTACTTC. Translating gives CASSLTARVRETQYF. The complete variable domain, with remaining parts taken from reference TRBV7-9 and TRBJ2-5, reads DTGVSQNPRHKITKRGQNVTFRCDPISEHNRLYWYRQTLGQGPEFLTYFQNEAQLEKSRLLSDRFSAERPKGSFSTLEIQRTEQGDSAMYLCASSLTARVRETQYFGPGTRLLVL.

The CDR3 here is CASSFSLYRGNYGYTF. In DNA form, the CDR3 reads TGCGCCAGCAGCTTCTCCTTATACAGGGGTAACTATGGCTACACCTTC. This chain joins TRBV5-1 and TRBJ1-2, with 7 bases fitting TRBD1. Germline loops: CDR1 SGHRS, CDR2 YFSETQ. The trim removed 2 bases at V and 1 base at J, leaving 8 bases unmatched. The CDR3 has 16 amino acids.

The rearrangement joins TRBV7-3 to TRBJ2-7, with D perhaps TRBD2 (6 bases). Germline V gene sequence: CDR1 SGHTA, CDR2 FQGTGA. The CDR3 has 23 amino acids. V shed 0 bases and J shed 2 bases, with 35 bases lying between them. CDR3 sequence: CASSLTTVAFLFDWGLTTYEQYF. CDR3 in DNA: TGTGCCAGCAGCTTAACCACCGTAGCGTTTTTATTTGACTGGGGACTCACTACCTACGAGCAGTACTTC. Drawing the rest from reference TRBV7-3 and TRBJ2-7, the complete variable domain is GAGVSQTPSNKVTEKGKYVELRCDPISGHTALYWYRQSLGQGPEFLIYFQGTGAADDSGLPNDRFFAVRPEGSVSTLKIQRTERGDSAVYLCASSLTTVAFLFDWGLTTYEQYFGPGTRLTVT.

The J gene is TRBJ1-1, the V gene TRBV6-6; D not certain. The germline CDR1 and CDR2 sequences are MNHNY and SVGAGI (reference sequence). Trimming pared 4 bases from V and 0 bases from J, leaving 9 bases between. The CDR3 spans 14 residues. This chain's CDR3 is CASSFQEMNTEAFF. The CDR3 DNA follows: TGTGCCAGCAGTTTCCAGGAAATGAACACTGAAGCTTTCTTT.